These T cell receptor beta chains were read from a single sample in a study of circulating and synovial CD4+ cells in juvenile arthritis. TCRdb's table, derived via immunoSEQ multiplex PCR, lists solely in-frame clones and lacks some. The data contain under 35,000 clones, just over 90% of them singletons. What was sequenced was CD4+ T cells from blood. These receptors came from a human donor with juvenile idiopathic arthritis. CDR3s include the opening cysteine and the closing phenylalanine or tryptophan. The D gene is left open where the match is weak. Clone size is not always given. Where it is, it says once, few, many or a class for expanded clones.

TRBJ2-7	TRBD2	TRBV28	.	CASGVAGREQYF	TGTGCCAGCGGGGTAGCGGGAAGGGAGCAGTACTTC
TRBJ1-1	.	TRBV25-1	.	CASSEWTSATEAFF	TGTGCCAGCAGTGAGTGGACAAGTGCCACTGAAGCTTTCTTT
TRBJ1-2	.	TRBV7-2	.	CASRKTGNANYGYTF	TGTGCCAGCAGGAAAACAGGGAACGCTAACTATGGCTACACCTTC
TRBJ1-2	TRBD1	TRBV6-1	.	CASSDRDSYGYTF	TGTGCCAGCAGTGATAGGGACAGCTATGGCTACACCTTC
TRBJ2-1	.	TRBV6-1	.	CASSAQTGNYNEQFF	TGTGCCAGCAGTGCACAAACAGGGAACTACAATGAGCAGTTCTTC
TRBJ2-3	.	TRBV7-9	.	CASSFKDTQYF	TGTGCCAGCAGCTTTAAAGATACGCAGTATTTT
TRBJ2-2	.	TRBV6-4	.	CASSRSLAGELFF	TGTGCCAGCAGCAGAAGTCTGGCCGGGGAGCTGTTTTTT
TRBJ1-5	.	TRBV2	.	CASSEWDTGNQPQHF	TGTGCCAGCAGTGAGTGGGACACCGGTAATCAGCCCCAGCATTTT
TRBJ2-7	TRBD2	TRBV10-1	.	CASSELAGGRRYF	TGCGCCAGCAGTGAACTAGCGGGAGGGCGACGGTACTTC
TRBJ1-1	.	TRBV5-1	.	CASSLASSNTEAFF	TGCGCCAGCAGCTTGGCCAGTTCGAACACTGAAGCTTTCTTT
TRBJ2-1	TRBD2	TRBV6-6	.	CASSMSWRGGEQFF	TGTGCCAGCAGCATGAGTTGGCGCGGGGGGGAGCAGTTCTTC
TRBJ2-1	TRBD1	TRBV11-3	.	CASSWTGRNAYNEQFF	TGTGCCAGCAGCTGGACAGGGCGAAACGCCTACAATGAGCAGTTCTTC
TRBJ1-5	.	TRBV21-1	once	CASSKGRGHLRPQHF	TGTGCCAGCAGCAAAGGAAGGGGGCATTTACGGCCCCAGCATTTT
TRBJ1-4	.	TRBV11-2	once	CASSRRVLSKLFF	TGTGCCAGCAGCCGCCGGGTTTTGTCAAAACTGTTTTTT
TRBJ1-2	TRBD1	TRBV29-1	.	CSVEMGTGVYGYTF	TGCAGCGTTGAAATGGGGACAGGGGTCTATGGCTACACCTTC
TRBJ1-5	.	TRBV27	.	CASSLGARNQPQHF	TGTGCCAGCAGTTTGGGGGCGCGCAATCAGCCCCAGCATTTT
TRBJ1-2	.	TRBV5-1	.	CASSGGTKGYGYTF	TGCGCCAGCAGCGGGGGGACCAAGGGATATGGCTACACCTTC
TRBJ1-1	.	TRBV28	.	CASRGGVYTEAFF	TGTGCCAGCAGGGGGGGGGTTTACACTGAAGCTTTCTTT
TRBJ1-3	.	TRBV18	.	CASSPFGDTIYF	TGTGCCAGCTCACCATTTGGAGACACCATATATTTT
TRBJ1-4	.	TRBV11-2	.	CASSLQEKLFF	TGTGCCAGCAGCTTGCAGGAAAAACTGTTTTTT
TRBJ1-2	.	TRBV28	.	CASRRTVIYGYTF	TGTGCCAGCAGGCGGACAGTCATCTATGGCTACACCTTC
TRBJ2-7	.	TRBV5-1	.	CASSRGPSYEQYF	TGCGCCAGCAGCAGGGGCCCCTCCTACGAGCAGTACTTC
TRBJ2-7	.	TRBV5-4	once	CASSLDGRSYEQYF	TGTGCCAGCAGCTTGGACGGGAGATCCTACGAGCAGTACTTC
TRBJ1-1	TRBD1	TRBV7-6	.	CASSPATGGSIVF	TGTGCCAGCAGCCCAGCGACAGGGGGCTCCATCGTCTTT
TRBJ2-1	TRBD1	TRBV10-3	.	CAISGTGGMGEQFF	TGTGCCATCAGTGGAACAGGGGGGATGGGTGAGCAGTTCTTC
TRBJ2-1	.	TRBV5-1	.	CASSISSRLNEQFF	TGCGCCAGCAGCATCTCGAGTCGGTTGAATGAGCAGTTCTTC